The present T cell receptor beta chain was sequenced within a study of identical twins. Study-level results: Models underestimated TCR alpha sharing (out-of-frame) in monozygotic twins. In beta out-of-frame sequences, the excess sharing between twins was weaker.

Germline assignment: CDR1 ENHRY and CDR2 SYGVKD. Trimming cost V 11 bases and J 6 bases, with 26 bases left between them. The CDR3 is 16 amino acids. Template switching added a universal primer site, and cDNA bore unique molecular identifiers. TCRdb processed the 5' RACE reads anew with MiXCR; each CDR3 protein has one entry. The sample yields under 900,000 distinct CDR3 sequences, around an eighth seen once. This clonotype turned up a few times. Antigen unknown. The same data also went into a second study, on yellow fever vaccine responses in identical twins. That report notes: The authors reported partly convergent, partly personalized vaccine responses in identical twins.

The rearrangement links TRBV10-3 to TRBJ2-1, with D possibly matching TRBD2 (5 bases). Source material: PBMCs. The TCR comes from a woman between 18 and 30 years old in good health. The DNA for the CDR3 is TGTGCCGCAAAAGCAGCCGCCGGACTCCTACCCAATGAGCAGTTCTTC. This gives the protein CAAKAAAGLLPNEQFF.